This entry features one TCR beta chain sequence. The data are from a study of blood T cell repertoires in COVID-19. At the level of the study: Whether acute or convalescent, the COVID-19 samples came from the United States, Italy and Spain.

Clones were read by immunoSEQ multiplex PCR, and TCRdb kept only the in-frame ones, dropping some. This table holds 150,000 or so clones, 85% to 90% found once. CDR1 is ENHRY, CDR2 SYGVKD, per germline. With 2 bases removed from V and 1 base from J, the gap between germline ends came to 15 bases. This CDR3 contains 17 residues. The clonotype comes from a man aged 60 to 75 with COVID-19, enrolled during active disease. The rearrangement uses TRBV10-3 and TRBJ1-5; weak D call: TRBD1 (6 bases). The sample was peripheral blood. The chain's CDR3 is CAISEAGTLLSNQPQHF. DNA for the CDR3: TGTGCCATCAGTGAGGCCGGGACACTTTTAAGCAATCAGCCCCAGCATTTT.